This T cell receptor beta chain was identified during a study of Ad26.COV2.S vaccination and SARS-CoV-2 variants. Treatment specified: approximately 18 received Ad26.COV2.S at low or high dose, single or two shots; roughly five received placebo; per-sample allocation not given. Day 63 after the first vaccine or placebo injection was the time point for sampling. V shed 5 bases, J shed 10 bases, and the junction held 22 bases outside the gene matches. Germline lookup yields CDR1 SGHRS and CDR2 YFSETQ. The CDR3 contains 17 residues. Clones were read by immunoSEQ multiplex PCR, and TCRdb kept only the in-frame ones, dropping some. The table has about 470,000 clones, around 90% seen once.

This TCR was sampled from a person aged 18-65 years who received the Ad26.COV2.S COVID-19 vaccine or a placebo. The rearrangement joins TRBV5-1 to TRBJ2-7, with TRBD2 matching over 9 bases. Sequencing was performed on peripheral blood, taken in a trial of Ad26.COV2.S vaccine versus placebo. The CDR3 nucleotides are TGCGCCAGCAGGATATCACCGGGACAAGGGGGACTAGCTTATCAGTACTTC. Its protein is CASRISPGQGGLAYQYF.